Below are 18 T cell receptor beta chains sequenced from a single sample in a study of blood T cells in healthy people across ages. For the second PCR, which ran for roughly 6 to 12 cycles, a sample-barcoded 5' primer and a J-beta primer mix were used. TCRdb fed the 5' RACE reads into MiXCR, producing one record per CDR3 protein. The sample includes fewer than 650,000 distinct CDR3 sequences, 25% to 35% of them seen just once. This sample also appeared in a second study, on T cells of mothers and their children.

Material: blood. The receptor set was obtained from a boy younger than 10 in good health.

This clonotype was seen a handful of times. V usage is TRBV2 and J usage is TRBJ2-5; maybe TRBD2 (6 bases). V shed 8 bases and J shed 5 bases, with 12 bases lying between them. Germline loops: CDR1 SNHLY, CDR2 FYNNEI. This CDR3 spans 12 amino acids. The CDR3: CASGGARETQYF. As DNA, the CDR3 is TGTGCCAGCGGAGGGGCCCGCGAGACCCAGTACTTC.

The chain uses TRBV24-1 and TRBJ2-1; D is possibly TRBD2 (6 bases). Trimming cost V 4 bases and J 5 bases, with 17 bases left between them. In germline, CDR1 is KGHDR, CDR2 SFDVKD. The CDR3 extends over 16 amino acids. The CDR3 loop reads CATSDNRDSVNNEQFF. CDR3 DNA: TGTGCCACCAGTGACAACCGGGACTCCGTAAACAATGAGCAGTTCTTC.

This clonotype has more than one count but fewer than ten. V and J are TRBV28 and TRBJ1-1, with 7 bases fitting TRBD1. CDR3 length: 17 residues. V lost 2 bases and J lost 0; bases outside the gene matches: 9. Germline values: CDR1 MDHEN, CDR2 SYDVKM. The DNA of the CDR3 is TGTGCCAGCAGTTTACTCACAGGGGAGCTAATGAACACTGAAGCTTTCTTT. Protein sequence: CASSLLTGELMNTEAFF.

This rearrangement joins TRBV6-1 to TRBJ1-4; weak D call: TRBD1 (6 bases). The germline V and J ends were trimmed by 5 bases and 1 base, with 14 bases remaining between them. The CDR3 runs to 16 residues. Germline V gene data show CDR1 as MNHNS and CDR2 as SASEGT. Here the CDR3 reads CASSTTGRGTNEKLFF. The CDR3 DNA reads TGTGCCAGCAGTACAACAGGGAGGGGAACTAATGAAAAACTGTTTTTT.

The V call is TRBV5-1, the J call TRBJ1-4; D is unresolved. Germline assignment: CDR1 SGHRS and CDR2 YFSETQ. CDR3 length: 14 amino acids. Trimming took off 0 bases at V and 13 bases at J, with 16 bases between the two ends. The CDR3 loop reads CASSLGEDPTRLFF. CDR3 nucleotides: TGCGCCAGCAGCTTGGGTGAGGACCCCACGAGACTGTTTTTT.

The chain combines TRBV6-6 with TRBJ2-1, with 12 bases that match TRBD2. CDR3 length equals 18 residues. CDR1 MNHNY and CDR2 SVGAGI come from the germline V gene (reference sequence). V lost 6 bases, J lost 0 bases, and 9 bases stayed unmatched. CDR3 DNA sequence: TGTGCCAGCAGCAGACTAGCGGGAGCTAAAAGCTCCTACAATGAGCAGTTCTTC. Amino acids: CASSRLAGAKSSYNEQFF.

The chain uses TRBV7-6 and TRBJ2-5; tentative D call: TRBD2 (5 bases). The CDR3 is 13 residues long. V was pared by 2 bases and J by 5 bases, with 9 bases between. The germline CDR1 and CDR2 sequences are SGHVS and FNYEAQ. The CDR3: CASSLSLAETQYF. As DNA, the CDR3 is TGTGCCAGCAGCTTAAGTCTAGCCGAGACCCAGTACTTC.

In this sample, this clonotype turned up many times. The V call is TRBV9, the J call TRBJ1-5, with D perhaps matching TRBD1 (5 bases). Trimming cost V 0 bases and J 6 bases, with 7 bases left between them. The CDR3 is made up of 13 amino acids. CDR1 is SGDLS, CDR2 YYNGEE, per germline. Here the CDR3 reads CASSVGGTQPQHF. As DNA, the CDR3 is TGTGCCAGCAGCGTAGGGGGGACTCAGCCCCAGCATTTT.

The table lists this clonotype with a few counts. The rearrangement uses TRBV7-9 and TRBJ1-3; 7 nucleotides line up with TRBD1. Germline V CDR1 and CDR2: SEHNR, FQNEAQ (reference sequence). There are 14 residues in the CDR3. With V trimmed by 4 bases and J by 8 bases, 8 bases remained unmatched. The CDR3 is CASSSVRQGDTIYF. CDR3 DNA sequence: TGTGCCAGCAGCTCTGTGCGACAGGGTGACACCATATATTTT. Complete variable domain (other parts from reference TRBV7-9 and TRBJ1-3): DTGVSQNPRHKITKRGQNVTFRCDPISEHNRLYWYRQTLGQGPEFLTYFQNEAQLEKSRLLSDRFSAERPKGSFSTLEIQRTEQGDSAMYLCASSSVRQGDTIYFGEGSWLTVV.

This clonotype has more than one count but fewer than ten. V usage is TRBV6-4 and J usage is TRBJ2-3; 9 bases are a match to TRBD2. Germline CDR1 and CDR2: MRHNA and SNTAGT. The V and J ends lost 10 bases and 2 bases, in that order; junction bases with no gene match: 10. CDR3 length equals 15 residues. The chain's CDR3 is CATGYSGGSTDTQYF. The CDR3 nucleotides read TGTGCCACCGGGTATAGCGGGGGCTCCACAGATACGCAGTATTTT.

This clonotype was detected only a few times. The chain recombines TRBV28 with TRBJ1-5; D possibly corresponds to TRBD1 (5 bases). Germline CDR1 reads MDHEN; CDR2 reads SYDVKM. Trimming took off 2 bases at V and 5 bases at J, with 22 bases between the two ends. The CDR3 contains 18 residues. This chain's CDR3 is CASSLGGWHPPRDQPQHF. The CDR3 DNA follows: TGTGCCAGCAGTTTAGGGGGTTGGCATCCGCCTAGGGATCAGCCCCAGCATTTT.

As concerns this clonotype: A read error may account for a junction end that differs from germline. The DNA for the CDR3 is TGTGCCAGCAGGCCTAGCGGGGTAAGCTCCTACGAGCAGTACTTT. Its translation: CASRPSGVSSYEQYF. The chain employs TRBV7-9 and TRBJ2-7; 9 bases map to TRBD2. Germline V gives CDR1 SEHNR, CDR2 FQNEAQ (reference sequence). The CDR3 is 15 amino acids.

This chain joins TRBV20-1 and TRBJ1-1, with TRBD1 as a possible D gene (5 bases). CDR1 and CDR2 (germline): DFQATT, SNEGSKA (reference sequence). V lost 0 bases to trimming and J lost 6 bases, with 17 bases between them. There are 15 residues in the CDR3. As DNA, the CDR3 is TGCAGTGCTAGAGATTTCGGGGCTATGGCCGCTGAAGCTTTCTTT. Its translation: CSARDFGAMAAEAFF.

A few counts support this clonotype. At one boundary the junction diverges from the germline segment, which might be a read error. The chain employs TRBV20-1 and TRBJ2-2, with 9 bases matching TRBD1. Germline CDR1 is DFQATT and CDR2 is SNEGSKA (reference sequence). The CDR3 consists of 14 residues. CDR3 DNA sequence: TGCAGTGCCGGACAGGGGTGGAACACCGGGGGGCTGTTTTTT. Amino acid sequence: CSAGQGWNTGGLFF.

This clonotype was observed a few times. The chain is built from TRBV12-3 or TRBV12-4 and TRBJ1-5; D may be TRBD1 (5 bases). With 4 bases removed from V and 5 bases from J, the gap between germline ends came to 21 bases. This CDR3 has 17 residues. The CDR3: CASSSRGSGRSDQPQHF. CDR3 DNA: TGTGCCAGCAGTTCCCGGGGCTCAGGGCGAAGCGATCAGCCCCAGCATTTT.

The V gene is TRBV7-9, the J gene TRBJ1-1; D is uncertain. The germline V and J ends were trimmed by 5 bases and 1 base, with 14 bases remaining between them. This CDR3 is built from 15 residues. From germline, CDR1 is SEHNR and CDR2 FQNEAQ (reference sequence). The CDR3 nucleotides are TGTGCCAGCAGCAGATTCCAGGTGGAGAACACTGAAGCTTTCTTT. It translates to CASSRFQVENTEAFF.

This clonotype was seen more than once but under ten times. The gene calls are TRBV7-9 and TRBJ1-6; D is possibly TRBD1 (5 bases). Trimming shortened V by 3 bases and J by 7 bases, and 13 bases separated the two germline ends. The length of the CDR3 is 15 residues. The germline CDR1 and CDR2 sequences are SEHNR and FQNEAQ (reference sequence). The CDR3 DNA sequence: TGTGCCAGCAGCTTGGGGACCCTGGCCAATTCACCCCTCCACTTT. Amino acid sequence: CASSLGTLANSPLHF.

J is TRBJ1-4 and V is TRBV7-9, with 7 nucleotides matching TRBD1. From germline, CDR1 is SEHNR and CDR2 FQNEAQ (reference sequence). The ends lost 4 bases at V and 0 bases at J; junction bases unmatched: 14. This CDR3 spans 19 amino acids. CDR3 bases: TGTGCCAGCAGCTACGTGAAGAGGGGACAGAGCTCAACTAATGAAAAACTGTTTTTT. Its protein is CASSYVKRGQSSTNEKLFF.